This TCR beta chain was observed in a study of blood T cell repertoires in COVID-19. V lost 2 bases and J 7 bases, leaving 9 bases between the germline ends. The CDR3 length is 13 residues. The germline V gene has CDR1 SGHTA and CDR2 FQGNSA. TCRdb keeps only in-frame clones here, not all; method: immunoSEQ multiplex PCR. The data show 250,000 to 400,000 clones, less than 85% seen once. This rearrangement joins TRBV7-2 to TRBJ2-4, with a weak D call TRBD2 (6 bases). The TCR sequence derives from a woman in her 30s who had been exposed to COVID-19. The sample comprised PBMCs or T cells enriched from blood (not recorded which). The CDR3 region is CASSLRGGNIQYF. DNA for the CDR3: TGTGCCAGCAGCTTACGCGGAGGGAACATTCAGTACTTC.